The 4 T cell receptor beta chains listed next were all sequenced from one sample in a study of blood T cells in healthy people across ages. A second PCR of roughly 7 to 11 cycles used a sample-barcoded 5' primer and a J-beta primer mix. TCRdb itself ran the 5' RACE reads through MiXCR, one entry per CDR3 protein. The sample consists of 650,000 to 800,000 distinct CDR3 sequences, approximately 52% of them appearing once. Sequences were obtained from blood. The receptors come from a woman aged 80 or over in good health.

In its sample, this clonotype was seen once. The rearrangement joins TRBV27 to TRBJ1-3; possible D gene TRBD1, 5 bases. Germline-derived CDR1 and CDR2 are MNHEY and SMNVEV (reference sequence). The CDR3 contains 14 residues. Trimming shortened V by 6 bases and J by 3 bases, and 12 bases separated the two germline ends. The CDR3 protein is CASRVRGGGNTIYF. The DNA for the CDR3 is TGTGCCAGCAGGGTCCGGGGCGGTGGAAACACCATATATTTT.

V is TRBV6-5 and J is TRBJ2-5; a possible D gene is TRBD1 (5 bases). The DNA matches TRBJ2-7 better at its end, which makes the J call doubtful. This CDR3 is 14 amino acids long. CDR1 MNHEY and CDR2 SVGAGI come from the germline V gene. The CDR3 loop reads CASSYSQQAYEQYF. The CDR3 region has the DNA TGTGCCAGCAGTTACTCGCAACAGGCCTACGAGCAGTACTTC.

The chain combines TRBV29-1 with TRBJ2-7; 9 nucleotides line up with TRBD1. Germline V gene lookup returns CDR1 SQVTM and CDR2 ANQGSEA. The V segment lost 5 bases and the J segment 6 bases; nucleotides outside the gene matches: 8. CDR3 length equals 13 residues. In nucleotides, the CDR3 is TGCAGCGTTTACGGGACAGGGTCATCCGAGCAGTACTTC. It encodes CSVYGTGSSEQYF.

This rearrangement joins TRBV24-1 to TRBJ1-1; TRBD1 might be the D (6 bases). The CDR3 sequence is 15 residues long. Trimming left V 4 bases short and J 6 bases short, with 17 bases between. The germline CDR1 and CDR2 sequences are KGHDR and SFDVKD. In DNA form, the CDR3 reads TGTGCCACCAGTGACCCACAGGGCCCACGGTCTGAAGCTTTCTTT. This encodes CATSDPQGPRSEAFF.